Listed below are T cell receptor beta chains from one sample, sequenced in a study of a mutant IDH1 vaccine in newly diagnosed glioma. The antigens these receptors bind are not known. Data came from immunoSEQ multiplex PCR; TCRdb stores just in-frame clones and leaves some out. Among some 30,000 clones listed, 70% to 85% were seen once. The sample consisted of PBMCs, taken from a glioma patient whose treatment included an IDH1 peptide vaccine. These receptors originate from a man aged 25 to 40 with glioma. Both conserved end residues are trimmed from each CDR3. Fields, in order: CDR3 length, V gene, J gene, CDR3 protein.

cdr3_length: 11
v_call: TRBV30
j_call: TRBJ2-3
cdr3_aa: AWRDPSTDTQY

cdr3_length: 13
v_call: TRBV11-2
j_call: TRBJ1-2
cdr3_aa: ASSFSQDGLYGYT

cdr3_length: 12
v_call: TRBV5-1
j_call: TRBJ2-5
cdr3_aa: ASSWGLAQDAQY

cdr3_length: 11
v_call: TRBV29-1
j_call: TRBJ2-7
cdr3_aa: SVDSGVFGEQY

cdr3_length: 14
v_call: TRBV4-1
j_call: TRBJ2-7
cdr3_aa: ASSQDILAGGPWQY

cdr3_length: 9
v_call: TRBV29-1
j_call: TRBJ1-1
cdr3_aa: SVYSNTEAF

cdr3_length: 10
v_call: TRBV6-5
j_call: TRBJ1-2
cdr3_aa: ASSSDFYGYT

cdr3_length: 15
v_call: TRBV21-1
j_call: TRBJ1-1
cdr3_aa: ASSKAQGDRNNTEAF

cdr3_length: 11
v_call: TRBV10-1
j_call: TRBJ1-1
cdr3_aa: ASRSGSNTEAF

cdr3_length: 13
v_call: TRBV19
j_call: TRBJ2-2
cdr3_aa: ASRGSSRGAGELF

cdr3_length: 12
v_call: TRBV27
j_call: TRBJ1-1
cdr3_aa: ASRPVGLGTEAF

cdr3_length: 13
v_call: TRBV6-1
j_call: TRBJ2-7
cdr3_aa: ASSQVHLYGYEQY

cdr3_length: 11
v_call: TRBV6-5
j_call: TRBJ2-7
cdr3_aa: ASSYSLSYEQY

cdr3_length: 12
v_call: TRBV29-1
j_call: TRBJ2-2
cdr3_aa: SVTGGLNTGELF

cdr3_length: 12
v_call: TRBV29-1
j_call: TRBJ2-2
cdr3_aa: SVVKGGYSGELF

cdr3_length: 12
v_call: TRBV5-5
j_call: TRBJ2-7
cdr3_aa: ASSLVRGPYEQY

cdr3_length: 15
v_call: TRBV5-4
j_call: TRBJ1-1
cdr3_aa: ASSSMKGQGMNTEAF

cdr3_length: 13
v_call: TRBV2
j_call: TRBJ2-7
cdr3_aa: ASSEVAGSLYEQY

cdr3_length: 13
v_call: TRBV21-1
j_call: TRBJ1-5
cdr3_aa: ASSGPGTLNQPQH

cdr3_length: 13
v_call: TRBV5-6
j_call: TRBJ1-3
cdr3_aa: ASSLAAVSGNTIY

cdr3_length: 12
v_call: TRBV6-6
j_call: TRBJ2-7
cdr3_aa: ASSPAGTYYEQY